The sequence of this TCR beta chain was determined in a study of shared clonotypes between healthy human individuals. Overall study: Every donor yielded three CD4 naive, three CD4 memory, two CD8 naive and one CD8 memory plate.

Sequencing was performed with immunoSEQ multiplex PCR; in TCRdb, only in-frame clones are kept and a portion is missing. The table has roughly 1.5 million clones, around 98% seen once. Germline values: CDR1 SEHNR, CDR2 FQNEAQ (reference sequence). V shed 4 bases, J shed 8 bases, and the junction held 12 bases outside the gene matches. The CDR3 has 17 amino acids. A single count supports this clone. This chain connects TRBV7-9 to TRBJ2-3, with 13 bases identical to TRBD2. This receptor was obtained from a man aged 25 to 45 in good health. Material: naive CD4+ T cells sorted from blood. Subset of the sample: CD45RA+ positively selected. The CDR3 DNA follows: TGTGCCAGCAGCTCAAAAGGACTAGCGGGAGCGGGTGGTACGCAGTATTTT. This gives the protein CASSSKGLAGAGGTQYF.